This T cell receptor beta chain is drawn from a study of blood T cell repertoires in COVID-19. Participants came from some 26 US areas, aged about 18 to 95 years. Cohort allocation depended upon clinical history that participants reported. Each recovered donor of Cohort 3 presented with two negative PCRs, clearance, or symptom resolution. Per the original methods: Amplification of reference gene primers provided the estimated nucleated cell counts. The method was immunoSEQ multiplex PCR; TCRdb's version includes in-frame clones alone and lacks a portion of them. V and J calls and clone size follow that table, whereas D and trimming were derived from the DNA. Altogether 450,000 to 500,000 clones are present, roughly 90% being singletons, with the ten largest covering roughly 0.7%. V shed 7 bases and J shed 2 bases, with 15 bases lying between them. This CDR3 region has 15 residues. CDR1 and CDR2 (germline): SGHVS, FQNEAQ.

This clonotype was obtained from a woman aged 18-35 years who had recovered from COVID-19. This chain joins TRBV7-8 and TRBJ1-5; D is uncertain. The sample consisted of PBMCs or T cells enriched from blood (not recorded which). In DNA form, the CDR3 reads TGTGCCAGCACCCTAGGGCCCGGGGGCAATCAGCCCCAGCATTTT. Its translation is CASTLGPGGNQPQHF.